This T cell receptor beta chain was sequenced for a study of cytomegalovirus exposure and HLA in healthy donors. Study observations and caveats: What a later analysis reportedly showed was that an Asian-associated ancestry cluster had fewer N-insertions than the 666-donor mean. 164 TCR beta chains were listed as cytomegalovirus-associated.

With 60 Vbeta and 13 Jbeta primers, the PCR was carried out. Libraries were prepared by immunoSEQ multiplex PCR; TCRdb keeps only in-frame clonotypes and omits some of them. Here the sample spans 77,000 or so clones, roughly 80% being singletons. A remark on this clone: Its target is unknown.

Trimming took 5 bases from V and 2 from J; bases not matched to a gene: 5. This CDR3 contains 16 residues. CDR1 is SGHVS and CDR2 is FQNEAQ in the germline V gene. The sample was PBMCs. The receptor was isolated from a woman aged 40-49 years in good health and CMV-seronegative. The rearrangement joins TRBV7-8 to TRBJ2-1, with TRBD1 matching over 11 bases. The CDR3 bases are TGTGCCAGCAGCAAGTGGGACAGGGGGGCCTACAATGAGCAGTTCTTC. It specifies CASSKWDRGAYNEQFF.